This TCR beta chain was captured in a study of regulatory T cells in long-lasting Graves disease. The wider study: Graves' cases, newly diagnosed, had used antithyroid drugs under 3 months.

Arm-PCR with iRepertoire HTBI primers amplified the CDR3 regions for these TCR beta libraries. TCRdb used MiXCR to reprocess the multiplex PCR reads, holding one entry per CDR3 protein. The data contain roughly 520,000 distinct CDR3 sequences, 12% of them singletons. The CDR3 runs to 18 residues. V lost 0 bases and J 0 bases, leaving 20 bases between the germline ends. The germline CDR1 and CDR2 sequences are DFQATT and SNEGSKA (reference sequence). Indicated time point: newly diagnosed GD, antithyroid drugs for less than 3 months. Extracted PBMC RNA gave rise to the TCR library. This same sample was also part of a study on T cells in Graves' hyperthyroidism and ophthalmopathy.

The receptor was isolated from a woman in her thirties with Graves disease. The material was peripheral blood mononuclear cells (PBMCs), obtained at new diagnosis, from a patient treated with antithyroid drugs. The chain combines TRBV20-1 with TRBJ1-2; no definite D call. The CDR3 here is CSARDPLELVRTNYGYTF. For the CDR3, the DNA is TGCAGTGCTAGAGATCCCCTAGAGTTAGTCCGTACTAACTATGGCTACACCTTC.